The 30 T cell receptor beta chains given below trace back to one sample, sequenced in a study of human T cells and chemical hapten exposure (dated by TCRdb to the early 2020s). The time point label, as the study defines it: patch test 2, 6 weeks after DPC sensitization. The sample's treatment or condition label, in plain terms: therapeutic diphenylcyclopropenone sensitization with weekly scalp DPC. The library was built by means of RACE. Instrument on record: NextSeq 500. TCRdb redid the processing of the public reads, applying fastp at Q25 and MiXCR, and retained in-frame beta chains. Every entry covers one CDR3 protein and lists the most common genes and DNA from its rows. For this sample there are approximately 120,000 distinct CDR3 sequences; less than 10% appear just once. The top ten clonotypes cover 3.1% of the sample. The specimen was whole blood, collected in connection with sensitization to the hapten diphenylcyclopropenone (DPC). These receptors were taken from a woman aged 40 to 50 with alopecia areata. Some clones in this sample may be carry-over from other donors' samples.

Ten or more counts support this clonotype. The V gene is TRBV6-1, the J gene TRBJ1-1; D remains ambiguous. The V end lost 3 bases, the J end lost 8 bases, and 13 bases lay between the germline ends. The germline V gene has CDR1 MNHNS and CDR2 SASEGT. The CDR3 loop spans 13 amino acids. CDR3 DNA: TGTGCCAGCAGTGAGGCGCCACGAGGGGAAGCTTTCTTT. Translation gives CASSEAPRGEAFF.

Ten or more counts support this clonotype. V is TRBV6-2 or TRBV6-3 and J is TRBJ1-1, with D uncertain. The CDR3 spans 11 residues. Trimming removed 4 bases from V and 5 bases from J, with 5 bases in between. Germline V CDR1 and CDR2: MNHEY, SVGEGT. The CDR3 region has the DNA TGTGCCAGCAGTTTAGATACTGAAGCTTTCTTT. Amino acids: CASSLDTEAFF.

This clonotype was picked up many times. CDR3 DNA: TGTGCCAGCAGTTGGGGCCGGACTGAAGCTTTCTTT. This gives the protein CASSWGRTEAFF. V is TRBV6-2 or TRBV6-3 and J is TRBJ1-1; tentatively, D is TRBD1 (5 bases). Germline V gene lookup returns CDR1 MNHEY and CDR2 SVGEGT. V dropped 4 bases and J dropped 5 bases, with 8 bases sitting between them. There are 12 residues in the CDR3.

There are many counts of this clonotype. The gene calls are TRBV28 and TRBJ2-3, with 7 bases matching TRBD2. Trimming removed 5 bases from V and 6 bases from J; junction bases left unmatched: 14. The CDR3 length is 16 residues. Germline V gene data show CDR1 as MDHEN and CDR2 as SYDVKM. The CDR3 DNA reads TGTGCCAGCAGTCTGCCTCCTCTGCCCGGGGGGGATACGCAGTATTTT. This encodes CASSLPPLPGGDTQYF.

Many counts were recorded for this clonotype. This chain connects TRBV10-3 to TRBJ2-3, with 7 bases aligning to TRBD1. Germline V CDR1 and CDR2: ENHRY, SYGVKD. The V and J ends lost 4 bases and 4 bases, in that order; junction bases with no gene match: 2. The CDR3 totals 13 residues. CDR3 region: CAISGQGADTQYF. As DNA, the CDR3 is TGTGCCATCAGTGGGCAGGGGGCAGATACGCAGTATTTT.

This clonotype has a handful of counts. V gene TRBV2 combines with J gene TRBJ1-5, with a weak D call TRBD1 (5 bases). The CDR3 consists of 13 residues. Trimming pared 7 bases from V and 5 bases from J, leaving 12 bases between. CDR1 is SNHLY, CDR2 FYNNEI, per germline. CDR3 sequence: CASTGHIYQPQHF. The CDR3, as DNA: TGTGCCAGCACAGGACACATATATCAGCCCCAGCATTTT.

A few counts support this clonotype. This chain uses TRBV19 with TRBJ1-4; D might be TRBD1 (5 bases). The CDR3 totals 16 residues. V lost 3 bases to trimming and J lost 13 bases, with 24 bases between them. The V gene's germline CDR1 is LNHDA and CDR2 SQIVND (reference sequence). In DNA form, the CDR3 reads TGTGCCAGTAGTATGGGCCTTGACAGCCCTGGAGCAAGACTGTTTTTT. This translates into CASSMGLDSPGARLFF.

Remarks on this clonotype: This may stem from a read error, because a much larger clone lies one nucleotide away. This chain connects TRBV6-5 to TRBJ2-2; D perhaps matches TRBD2 (6 bases). In germline, CDR1 is MNHEY, CDR2 SVGAGI. This CDR3 has 14 residues. CDR3 protein: CASSRDLNTGEMFF. CDR3 bases: TGTGCCAGCAGTCGGGACTTAAACACCGGGGAGATGTTTTTT.

This clonotype was recorded at least ten times. This chain joins TRBV30 and TRBJ1-3; no reliable D call. This CDR3 region has 13 residues. The V and J ends lost 0 bases and 0 bases respectively, with 3 bases between them. Germline CDR1 GTSNPN, CDR2 SVGIG (reference sequence). Here the CDR3 reads CAWSVVSGNTIYF. The CDR3, as DNA: TGTGCCTGGAGTGTCGTCTCTGGAAACACCATATATTTT.

V and J are TRBV5-5 and TRBJ2-1; D gene unclear. Germline values: CDR1 SGHKS, CDR2 YYEKEE (reference sequence). V gave up 4 bases and J gave up 7 bases, with 21 bases separating them. CDR3 length equals 16 residues. The CDR3 DNA reads as TGTGCCAGCAGCCAAGACCCGAAAGACCTGAGTAATGAGCAGTTCTTC. It translates to CASSQDPKDLSNEQFF.

This clonotype was recorded at least ten times. V usage is TRBV7-2 and J usage is TRBJ2-7, with 8 nucleotides matching TRBD1. Germline CDR1 reads SGHTA; CDR2 reads FQGNSA. After removal of 5 bases from V and 3 bases from J, the junction contained 9 bases not matched to a gene. There are 15 residues in the CDR3. CDR3 residues: CASSPRTGTGYEQYF. DNA for the CDR3: TGTGCCAGCAGCCCGCGGACAGGGACTGGCTACGAGCAGTACTTC.

This clonotype was detected only a few times. Lacking the conserved final phenylalanine or tryptophan, this CDR3 likely reflects a read error. The chain couples TRBV7-2 to TRBJ2-5; the D gene could be TRBD1 or TRBD2 (5 bases each). From germline, CDR1 is SGHTA and CDR2 FQGNSA. V was pared by 6 bases and J by 2 bases, with 19 bases between. The CDR3 consists of 16 residues. The CDR3 loop reads CASRPTGGRVQETQYL. As DNA, the CDR3 is TGTGCCAGCAGGCCTACAGGAGGACGGGTGCAAGAGACCCAGTACCTC.

Details on this clonotype: It is unclear where the CDR3 begins or ends on the DNA, so no DNA is shown, and the CDR3 is as TCRdb lists it. The chain uses TRBV6-5 and TRBJ2-7; the D segment call TRBD1 is taken from the table without a DNA check. The CDR3 totals 13 residues, both ends included. Germline-derived CDR1 and CDR2 are MNHEY and SVGAGI. The CDR3 sequence is CASSTSTGVEQYF.

This clonotype was seen once. J is TRBJ1-2 and V is TRBV4-3; 8 bases map to TRBD1. With V trimmed by 3 bases and J by 10 bases, 10 bases remained unmatched. This CDR3 spans 14 amino acids. Germline CDR1 and CDR2: LGHNA and YSLEER. The CDR3 DNA is TGCGCCAGCAGCCAGGAGACAGGGGATTGGGTCTACACCTTC. It encodes CASSQETGDWVYTF.

The chain combines TRBV5-1 with TRBJ2-2, with D hard to call. This CDR3 is 14 amino acids long. Germline values: CDR1 SGHRS, CDR2 YFSETQ. V was trimmed by 5 bases and J by 2 bases, leaving 10 bases between them. The CDR3: CASRGPFNTGELFF. The CDR3 coding sequence is TGCGCCAGCAGAGGTCCATTTAACACCGGGGAGCTGTTTTTT.

This clonotype was seen repeatedly, ten times or more. V usage is TRBV19 and J usage is TRBJ1-2; D unresolved. Germline V gene lookup returns CDR1 LNHDA and CDR2 SQIVND (reference sequence). This CDR3 comprises 15 residues. V lost 5 bases and J 8 bases, leaving 21 bases between the germline ends. The CDR3 DNA reads as TGTGCCAGTAGTGACCCCCCCGGGCTCGGGGAAGGCTACACCTTC. Encoded protein: CASSDPPGLGEGYTF.

This clonotype has at least ten counts. The gene calls are TRBV7-9 and TRBJ1-5; 9 bases fit TRBD1. CDR3 length: 14 amino acids. V lost 5 bases and J lost 11; bases outside the gene matches: 10. Germline assignment: CDR1 SEHNR and CDR2 FQNEAQ (reference sequence). CDR3 sequence (DNA): TGTGCCAGCAGCCCAGGGACAGGGTGGTTGTCCCAGCATTTT. Residues: CASSPGTGWLSQHF.

The table lists this clonotype with many counts. The chain links TRBV5-4 to TRBJ2-7; D gene uncertain. The CDR3 contains 13 residues. Germline V CDR1 and CDR2: SGHNT, YYREEE (reference sequence). V was pared by 4 bases and J by 4 bases, with 12 bases between. The chain's CDR3 is CASSQIGSYEQYF. The DNA for the CDR3 is TGTGCCAGCAGCCAAATCGGGTCGTACGAGCAGTACTTC. Full variable domain (remainder filled in from reference TRBV5-4 and TRBJ2-7): ETGVTQSPTHLIKTRGQQVTLRCSSQSGHNTVSWYQQALGQGPQFIFQYYREEENGRGNFPPRFSGLQFPNYSSELNVNALELDDSALYLCASSQIGSYEQYFGPGTRLTVT.

Only a few counts were recorded for this clonotype. The chain recombines TRBV6-2 or TRBV6-3 with TRBJ2-7, with D possibly matching TRBD1 (5 bases). CDR3 length: 13 residues. CDR1 and CDR2 (germline): MNHEY, SVGEGT. Trimming removed 7 bases at V and 5 bases at J, with 15 bases between. DNA of the CDR3: TGTGCCAGCATCAACGCAGGGTCCCACGAGCAGTACTTC. Encoded protein: CASINAGSHEQYF.

The rearrangement joins TRBV5-1 to TRBJ2-7, with D perhaps TRBD2 (6 bases). Trimming shortened V by 1 base and J by 3 bases, and 14 bases separated the two germline ends. Per the germline V gene, CDR1 is SGHRS and CDR2 is YFSETQ. This CDR3 is built from 15 residues. The CDR3 region has the DNA TGCGCCAGCAGCTTGAATCGCGGGGCCGGCTACGAGCAGTACTTC. Protein product: CASSLNRGAGYEQYF.

With regard to this clonotype: Since a much larger clone is just one base distant, this may be a read error. The chain recombines TRBV28 with TRBJ2-7; D is possibly TRBD2 (5 bases). The germline gives CDR1 MDHEN, CDR2 SYDVKM. CDR3 length equals 12 residues. Trimming cost V 3 bases and J 3 bases, with 6 bases left between them. CDR3 bases: TGTGCCAGCAGTTTTCGGGGCTACGAGCAGTACTTC. The encoded protein is CASSFRGYEQYF.

This clonotype has at least ten counts. The gene calls are TRBV3-1 and TRBJ2-7; TRBD1 is a possible D gene (7 bases). The CDR3 loop spans 16 amino acids. V dropped 1 base and J dropped 2 bases, with 15 bases sitting between them. Germline CDR1 is LGHDT and CDR2 is YNNKEL (reference sequence). CDR3 in DNA: TGTGCCAGCAGCCAAGGGATTCAGGGGGGAACCTACGAGCAGTACTTC. This encodes CASSQGIQGGTYEQYF.

This clonotype was seen repeatedly, ten times or more. V is TRBV7-9 and J is TRBJ1-2; perhaps TRBD1 as D (5 bases). CDR1 SEHNR and CDR2 FQNEAQ come from the germline V gene (reference sequence). CDR3 length: 13 amino acids. Trimming left V 5 bases short and J 4 bases short, with 11 bases between. CDR3 in amino acids: CASSPTEFYGYTF. CDR3 bases: TGTGCCAGCAGCCCGACAGAGTTCTATGGCTACACCTTC. The complete variable domain, with remaining parts taken from reference TRBV7-9 and TRBJ1-2, reads DTGVSQNPRHKITKRGQNVTFRCDPISEHNRLYWYRQTLGQGPEFLTYFQNEAQLEKSRLLSDRFSAERPKGSFSTLEIQRTEQGDSAMYLCASSPTEFYGYTFGSGTRLTVV.

The chain joins TRBV10-3 to TRBJ2-7; 8 bases agree with TRBD1. CDR1 is ENHRY, CDR2 SYGVKD, per germline. This CDR3 is built from 14 residues. The ends lost 0 bases at V and 5 bases at J; junction bases unmatched: 3. In DNA form, the CDR3 reads TGTGCCATCAGTGAGTCGACAGGGGCGGACGAGCAGTACTTC. Protein product: CAISESTGADEQYF.

In this sample, this clonotype turned up a few times. Written as DNA, the CDR3 is TGTGCCAGCAGCTCTCGGACGGACGAAGCTTTCTTT. Translation gives CASSSRTDEAFF. The rearrangement joins TRBV7-9 to TRBJ1-1; D unclear. Germline V gives CDR1 SEHNR, CDR2 FQNEAQ (reference sequence). With 4 bases removed from V and 8 bases from J, the gap between germline ends came to 11 bases. The CDR3 length is 12 residues.

At least ten counts were recorded for this clonotype. The V and J genes are TRBV28 and TRBJ2-7; TRBD1 matches 7 bases. CDR3 size: 12 residues. The germline CDR1 and CDR2 sequences are MDHEN and SYDVKM. V lost 11 bases, J lost 5 bases, and 9 bases stayed unmatched. The CDR3 protein is CASEGGTDEQYF. CDR3 bases: TGTGCCTCCGAAGGGGGCACCGACGAGCAGTACTTC.

The rearrangement links TRBV12-5 to TRBJ2-7, with 7 bases lining up with TRBD1. The V gene's germline CDR1 is LGHNT and CDR2 FRNRAP. With V trimmed by 0 bases and J by 5 bases, 7 bases remained unmatched. There are 15 residues in the CDR3. The CDR3 DNA is TGTGCTAGTGGTTTGGTCCGGGACAGAGGCAACGAGCAGTACTTC. Translating it yields CASGLVRDRGNEQYF.

This clonotype was counted between two and nine times. The CDR3 protein is CASKRLYRGTYEQYF. The CDR3 nucleotides read TGTGCCAGCAAACGTCTGTACAGGGGCACCTACGAGCAGTACTTC. J is TRBJ2-7 and V is TRBV6-5; 7 positions agree with TRBD1. Germline values: CDR1 MNHEY, CDR2 SVGAGI. CDR3 length equals 15 residues. Germline trimming cut 7 bases from V and 2 bases from J; bases unmatched to any gene: 11.

There are a few counts of this clonotype. The chain uses TRBV20-1 and TRBJ2-4, with 8 bases lining up with TRBD2. CDR3 length equals 17 residues. The ends lost 2 bases at V and 1 base at J; junction bases unmatched: 10. CDR1 is DFQATT, CDR2 SNEGSKA, per germline (reference sequence). The CDR3: CSARTHGGAEAKNIQYF. The CDR3 DNA follows: TGCAGTGCTAGAACTCACGGGGGGGCAGAGGCCAAAAACATTCAGTACTTC.

This clonotype occurred a few times. The V and J genes are TRBV2 and TRBJ1-2; TRBD1 matches at 7 bases. Per germline, CDR1 SNHLY and CDR2 FYNNEI. The junction had 10 bases not matched to a gene; V was cut back by 8 bases and J by 7 bases. The CDR3 has 13 residues. The CDR3 nucleotides read TGTGCCAGCCCGGGACAGCGCTTAGGTGGCTACACCTTC. Translation gives CASPGQRLGGYTF. Full variable domain (rest looked up from reference TRBV2 and TRBJ1-2): EPEVTQTPSHQVTQMGQEVILRCVPISNHLYFYWYRQILGQKVEFLVSFYNNEISEKSEIFDDQFSVERPDGSNFTLKIRSTKLEDSAMYFCASPGQRLGGYTFGSGTRLTVV.